What follows are 30 T cell receptor beta chains derived from one specimen sequenced in a study of T cells after yellow fever vaccination. TCRdb ran MiXCR on the 5' RACE reads and lists one entry per CDR3 protein. The sample holds hundreds of thousands of distinct CDR3 sequences; approximately 12% are singletons and the top ten take about an eighth. This sample comprised PBMCs, obtained on the day of the yellow fever booster vaccination. Source of these receptors: a young man who received the YFV17D yellow fever vaccine.

The J gene is TRBJ2-3, the V gene TRBV7-9; D is undetermined. This CDR3 has 16 amino acids. Germline lookup yields CDR1 SEHNR and CDR2 FQNEAQ (reference sequence). The V end was cut by 1 base, the J end by 0 bases, with 11 bases between. The CDR3 here is CASSLGTGSSTDTQYF. The DNA of the CDR3 is TGTGCCAGCAGCTTAGGGACGGGTTCCAGCACAGATACGCAGTATTTT.

The J gene is TRBJ2-2, the V gene TRBV20-1, with 7 bases that match TRBD2. J was trimmed by 7 bases and V by 3 bases; bases with no gene match: 8. The CDR3 extends over 14 amino acids. CDR1 DFQATT and CDR2 SNEGSKA come from the germline V gene (reference sequence). The CDR3 loop is CSASPAGMVGELFF. The CDR3 DNA reads TGCAGTGCTAGCCCAGCGGGAATGGTCGGGGAGCTGTTTTTT.

The sample holds many counts of this clonotype. The gene calls are TRBV18 and TRBJ1-5; unclear D gene. The V gene's germline CDR1 is KGHSH and CDR2 LQKENI. V was pared by 6 bases and J by 4 bases, with 7 bases between. The CDR3 spans 12 residues. CDR3 DNA: TGTGCCAGCTCGCCGAATAATCAGCCCCAGCATTTT. Amino acid sequence: CASSPNNQPQHF.

This clonotype turned up a few times. This rearrangement joins TRBV15 to TRBJ1-2; 9 bases line up with TRBD1. The CDR3 consists of 17 residues. The V and J ends lost 0 bases and 6 bases, in that order; junction bases with no gene match: 11. In germline, CDR1 is LNHNV, CDR2 YYDKDF (reference sequence). Here the CDR3 reads CATSRDITGGRIHGYTF. For the CDR3, the DNA is TGTGCCACCAGCAGAGACATAACAGGGGGCCGGATCCATGGCTACACCTTC. Using reference TRBV15 and TRBJ1-2 for the parts outside the CDR3, the full variable domain is DAMVIQNPRYQVTQFGKPVTLSCSQTLNHNVMYWYQQKSSQAPKLLFHYYDKDFNNEADTPDNFQSRRPNTSFCFLDIRSPGLGDTAMYLCATSRDITGGRIHGYTFGSGTRLTVV.

The CDR3 DNA reads TGCAGTGGGGTGGAGGGCATTATGTACGAGCAGTACTTC. Its protein product is CSGVEGIMYEQYF. The J gene is TRBJ2-7, the V gene TRBV20-1; D might be TRBD2 (6 bases). The germline V and J ends were trimmed by 7 bases and 4 bases, with 17 bases remaining between them. Germline CDR1 DFQATT, CDR2 SNEGSKA (reference sequence). The CDR3 spans 13 residues.

This clonotype was detected a few times. The V call is TRBV7-2, the J call TRBJ2-7; no clear D. The CDR3 length is 12 residues. V lost 1 base to trimming and J lost 5 bases, with 6 bases between them. Looked up from germline, CDR1 is SGHTA and CDR2 is FQGNSA. This CDR3 is CASSLDSHEQYF. In DNA form, the CDR3 reads TGTGCCAGCAGCTTAGACTCTCACGAGCAGTACTTC.

This clonotype was seen a few times. The chain employs TRBV20-1 and TRBJ2-5; 11 positions agree with TRBD2. Germline assignment: CDR1 DFQATT and CDR2 SNEGSKA (reference sequence). The CDR3 is made up of 14 amino acids. J was trimmed by 5 bases and V by 6 bases; bases with no gene match: 8. CDR3 DNA: TGCAGTGCGGTAGCGGGAGGGGCGAAGGAGACCCAGTACTTC. Translation gives CSAVAGGAKETQYF.

J is TRBJ1-1 and V is TRBV7-2; TRBD1 agrees at 9 bases. J lost 4 bases, V lost 5 bases, and 14 bases had no gene match. Per the germline V gene, CDR1 is SGHTA and CDR2 is FQGNSA. The length of the CDR3 is 17 residues. The CDR3 loop reads CASSHSLGTGLITEAFF. The CDR3, as DNA: TGTGCCAGCAGCCATTCATTAGGGACAGGGCTGATCACTGAAGCTTTCTTT.

The chain has TRBV19 and TRBJ2-3; tentative D call: TRBD2 (6 bases). Trimming removed 6 bases from V and 1 base from J, with 11 bases in between. The CDR3 is 14 residues long. Looked up from germline, CDR1 is LNHDA and CDR2 is SQIVND (reference sequence). The CDR3 nucleotides are TGTGCCAGTAGCGACACGGGGGGCACAGATACGCAGTATTTT. It encodes CASSDTGGTDTQYF. Filled out from reference TRBV19 and TRBJ2-3, the complete variable domain reads DGGITQSPKYLFRKEGQNVTLSCEQNLNHDAMYWYRQDPGQGLRLIYYSQIVNDFQKGDIAEGYSVSREKKESFPLTVTSAQKNPTAFYLCASSDTGGTDTQYFGPGTRLTVL.

The V call is TRBV14, the J call TRBJ2-7; the D gene is possibly TRBD2 (5 bases). V was cut by 4 bases and J by 0 bases, with 19 bases left in between. Per germline, CDR1 SGHDN and CDR2 FVKESK. The CDR3 runs 17 residues. CDR3 in DNA: TGTGCCAGCAGCCTCTCTATACCTAGCCTGGGCTCCTACGAGCAGTACTTC. The encoded protein is CASSLSIPSLGSYEQYF. Using reference TRBV14 and TRBJ2-7 for the parts outside the CDR3, the full variable domain is EAGVTQFPSHSVIEKGQTVTLRCDPISGHDNLYWYRRVMGKEIKFLLHFVKESKQDESGMPNNRFLAERTGGTYSTLKVQPAELEDSGVYFCASSLSIPSLGSYEQYFGPGTRLTVT.

This clonotype was found a few times. This sequence joins TRBV5-1 and TRBJ1-4; TRBD1 aligns across 8 bases. CDR1 is SGHRS, CDR2 YFSETQ, per germline. The CDR3 totals 15 residues. Germline trimming cut 4 bases from V and 4 bases from J; bases unmatched to any gene: 6. The CDR3 sequence is CASSLGTGLNEKLFF. In nucleotides, the CDR3 is TGCGCCAGCAGCCTAGGGACAGGCCTTAATGAAAAACTGTTTTTT.

The chain employs TRBV12-3 or TRBV12-4 and TRBJ2-7, with D unresolved. V lost 1 base and J 4 bases, leaving 11 bases between the germline ends. The CDR3 is 14 residues long. This chain's CDR3 is CASSLGVLLYEQYF. For the CDR3, the DNA is TGTGCCAGCAGTTTAGGAGTCCTGCTTTACGAGCAGTACTTC.

This clonotype was seen ten or more times. The chain couples TRBV27 to TRBJ1-6; 7 nucleotides match TRBD1. The CDR3 loop spans 16 amino acids. Germline lookup yields CDR1 MNHEY and CDR2 SMNVEV (reference sequence). Trimming at V came to 0 bases and at J to 6 bases, leaving 5 bases not matched to a gene. The DNA of the CDR3 is TGTGCCAGCAGTTTATCGAGGGGACAGCTTAATTCACCCCTCCACTTT. As protein: CASSLSRGQLNSPLHF.

This clonotype was counted only a few times. V and J are TRBV3-1 and TRBJ2-1, with 11 nucleotides matching TRBD2. The germline CDR1 and CDR2 sequences are LGHDT and YNNKEL (reference sequence). Losses at the gene ends were 0 bases for V and 9 bases for J; bases not matched to a gene: 7. The CDR3 spans 16 residues. The CDR3 is CASSQEDLAGGSEQFF. CDR3 coding DNA: TGTGCCAGCAGCCAAGAGGACCTAGCGGGAGGCAGTGAGCAGTTCTTC.

This clonotype was detected a few times. The chain recombines TRBV7-2 with TRBJ1-6; TRBD1 matches 7 bases. After removal of 1 base from V and 3 bases from J, the junction contained 3 bases not matched to a gene. CDR3 length: 16 residues. Germline lookup yields CDR1 SGHTA and CDR2 FQGNSA. The CDR3 loop is CASSLVGTDYNSPLHF. CDR3 DNA sequence: TGTGCCAGCAGCTTAGTAGGGACAGACTATAATTCACCCCTCCACTTT.

This clonotype was seen a few times. The chain carries TRBV15 and TRBJ2-1; 10 bases agree with TRBD2. CDR3 length: 15 amino acids. The V and J ends lost 6 bases and 2 bases, in that order; junction bases with no gene match: 4. Germline CDR1 is LNHNV and CDR2 is YYDKDF (reference sequence). The CDR3 DNA reads as TGTGCCACCAGTGGACTAGCGGATACCTACAATGAGCAGTTCTTC. Encoded protein: CATSGLADTYNEQFF.

V usage is TRBV7-2 and J usage is TRBJ2-4; TRBD1 matches 8 bases. This CDR3 contains 14 residues. Germline trimming cut 5 bases from V and 16 bases from J; bases unmatched to any gene: 16. Germline CDR1 reads SGHTA; CDR2 reads FQGNSA. CDR3: CASSPLTLTGEYYF. CDR3 coding DNA: TGTGCCAGCAGCCCCCTAACCCTGACAGGGGAATATTACTTC. Full variable domain (missing parts from reference TRBV7-2 and TRBJ2-4): GAGVSQSPSNKVTEKGKDVELRCDPISGHTALYWYRQSLGQGLEFLIYFQGNSAPDKSGLPSDRFSAERTGGSVSTLTIQRTQQEDSAVYLCASSPLTLTGEYYFGAGTRLSVL.

This clonotype was observed a few times. This chain joins TRBV24-1 and TRBJ2-3, with unresolved D. With 5 bases removed from V and 1 base from J, the gap between germline ends came to 9 bases. The CDR3 is 14 residues long. Germline CDR1 and CDR2: KGHDR and SFDVKD. As DNA, the CDR3 is TGTGCCACCAGTGCTGGCGGCCGCACAGATACGCAGTATTTT. It translates to CATSAGGRTDTQYF.

The rearrangement uses TRBV27 and TRBJ2-7; D might be TRBD2 (6 bases). Germline-derived CDR1 and CDR2 are MNHEY and SMNVEV (reference sequence). Deletions cut 4 bases from V and 2 bases from J, with 9 bases between. The CDR3 is made up of 13 amino acids. CDR3 sequence: CASSYQRAYEQYF. The CDR3 bases are TGTGCCAGCAGTTATCAGCGGGCCTACGAGCAGTACTTC.

This clonotype was detected ten times or more. The rearrangement links TRBV4-1 to TRBJ2-1, with 9 bases that match TRBD2. V shed 3 bases and J 9 bases; nucleotides not matched to a gene: 9. The CDR3 has 15 residues. Germline loops: CDR1 MGHRA, CDR2 YSYEKL. Here the CDR3 DNA reads TGCGCCAGCAGCCAGGGAGGGACTAGCTCCACTGAGCAGTTCTTC. Residues: CASSQGGTSSTEQFF.

This clonotype was seen only a few times. The chain joins TRBV19 to TRBJ2-1; 9 nucleotides agree with TRBD1. The CDR3 consists of 15 residues. The germline V gene encodes CDR1 LNHDA and CDR2 SQIVND (reference sequence). With V trimmed by 4 bases and J by 1 base, 2 bases remained unmatched. CDR3 loop: CASSRTGDSYNEQFF. The CDR3 region has the DNA TGTGCCAGTAGTAGGACAGGGGATTCCTACAATGAGCAGTTCTTC.

The genes are TRBV27 and TRBJ2-7, with D maybe TRBD2 (5 bases). Germline-derived CDR1 and CDR2 are MNHEY and SMNVEV (reference sequence). The CDR3 consists of 15 residues. Trimming cost V 5 bases and J 2 bases, with 16 bases left between them. The CDR3 is CASSLKGVAPYEQYF. The CDR3 DNA reads TGTGCCAGCAGTCTTAAGGGAGTCGCCCCCTACGAGCAGTACTTC.

This chain joins TRBV7-9 and TRBJ2-7; D remains unclear. The V gene lost 1 base and the J gene lost 4 bases, with 8 bases spanning the gap. There are 13 residues in the CDR3. The germline V gene encodes CDR1 SEHNR and CDR2 FQNEAQ (reference sequence). As DNA, the CDR3 is TGTGCCAGCAGCTTAGATCTCCGGTACGAGCAGTACTTC. Its translation is CASSLDLRYEQYF.

The CDR3 DNA sequence: TGCAGTGCTACATCAGGGGGCGCGGGGACCGGGGAGCTGTTTTTT. Amino acids: CSATSGGAGTGELFF. The chain is built from TRBV20-1 and TRBJ2-2, with TRBD1 matching 8 bases. This CDR3 is 15 amino acids long. Germline CDR1 reads DFQATT; CDR2 reads SNEGSKA (reference sequence). The V gene end was trimmed by 4 bases and the J gene end by 5 bases; junction bases not matched to a gene: 9.

This clonotype showed up just a few times. The chain carries TRBV6-6 and TRBJ1-5; TRBD1 aligns across 7 bases. Per germline, CDR1 MNHNY and CDR2 SVGAGI (reference sequence). The CDR3 length is 12 residues. V lost 11 bases to trimming and J lost 5 bases; unmatched junction nucleotides: 6. The CDR3 sequence: CAVRDRDQPQHF. CDR3 nucleotides: TGTGCCGTAAGGGACAGAGATCAGCCCCAGCATTTT.

This clonotype was recorded a few times. The rearrangement uses TRBV29-1 and TRBJ2-7; D is unclear. The CDR3 length is 11 residues. V was pared by 1 base and J by 3 bases, with 4 bases between. From germline, CDR1 is SQVTM and CDR2 ANQGSEA. The CDR3 coding sequence is TGCAGCGTTGAAGTTAACTACGAGCAGTACTTC. It encodes CSVEVNYEQYF.

This clonotype was seen ten or more times. This rearrangement joins TRBV12-3 or TRBV12-4 to TRBJ2-5; 7 bases align to TRBD1. V shed 5 bases, J shed 7 bases, and the junction held 19 bases outside the gene matches. The CDR3 has 17 residues. CDR3 bases: TGTGCCAGCAGTCCCCGATACAGCCGACAGGGAGCTGGGACCCAGTACTTC. Encoded protein: CASSPRYSRQGAGTQYF.

This chain joins TRBV20-1 and TRBJ2-7; 7 bases map to TRBD2. The germline V gene encodes CDR1 DFQATT and CDR2 SNEGSKA (reference sequence). The J segment lost 0 bases and the V segment lost 6 bases, leaving 2 bases of the junction unmatched. The CDR3 has 12 residues. The CDR3, as DNA: TGCAGTGCCTGGACTAGCTCCTACGAGCAGTACTTC. This codes for CSAWTSSYEQYF.

This clonotype was detected only a few times. V gene TRBV5-6 combines with J gene TRBJ2-4; D remains ambiguous. Germline V gene lookup returns CDR1 SGHDT and CDR2 YYEEEE. The CDR3 spans 14 residues. V was shortened by 1 base and J by 1 base, with 6 bases between the two germline ends. The chain's CDR3 is CASSLIGAKNIQYF. The CDR3 nucleotides are TGTGCCAGCAGCTTGATTGGGGCCAAAAACATTCAGTACTTC.

The chain employs TRBV10-3 and TRBJ2-1, with a possible D match to TRBD1 (5 bases). Trimming removed 10 bases at V and 8 bases at J, with 18 bases between. CDR3 length equals 13 residues. Germline assignment: CDR1 ENHRY and CDR2 SYGVKD. The chain's CDR3 is CATRVGLVDEQFF. For the CDR3, the DNA is TGTGCCACCCGGGTGGGGCTAGTCGATGAGCAGTTCTTC.